This T cell receptor (beta chain) was captured by sequencing in a study of blood T cell repertoires in COVID-19. Study in general: The analysed material was cDNA or gDNA that came from T cells, B-cell-depleted T cells, or PBMCs.

The repertoire was sequenced with immunoSEQ multiplex PCR; TCRdb's copy has only in-frame clones and lacks some. The sample lists around 36,000 clones, around 86% seen once, with roughly 6% in the top ten. Germline V gives CDR1 MDHEN, CDR2 SYDVKM. The CDR3 runs to 15 residues. V shed 8 bases and J shed 3 bases, with 16 bases lying between them. The TCR was taken from a human donor in a cohort sampled during active COVID-19. The rearrangement links TRBV28 to TRBJ2-2, with a tentative D call TRBD2 (7 bases). Sequencing used peripheral blood. The CDR3 sequence: CASQQGGIDTGELFF. As DNA, the CDR3 is TGTGCCAGCCAACAGGGAGGGATAGACACCGGGGAGCTGTTTTTT.